The 5 T cell receptor beta chains below all came from one sample that was sequenced in a study of T cells in Graves' hyperthyroidism and ophthalmopathy. Using RNA transcripts as the source, TCR beta CDR3 regions were amplified. During a first-round RT-PCR of the TCR CDR3, the HTBI primer set was used. TCRdb analysed the multiplex PCR reads with MiXCR anew, one entry per CDR3 protein. This table has 600,000 to 700,000 distinct CDR3 sequences, 45% appearing once. Input material: peripheral blood or thyroid tissue (not recorded which). These receptors all stem from an adult man with Graves' disease, either hyperthyroidism or ophthalmopathy (not recorded which).

This clonotype has at least ten counts. The V call is TRBV29-1, the J call TRBJ2-5; possible D gene TRBD1, 5 bases. Germline V lookup: CDR1 SQVTM, CDR2 ANQGSEA. V was trimmed by 0 bases and J by 1 base, leaving 9 bases between them. The length of the CDR3 is 14 residues. The CDR3 reads CSVEEGAVQETQYF. CDR3 DNA sequence: TGCAGCGTTGAAGAAGGGGCAGTCCAAGAGACCCAGTACTTC. Full variable domain (rest looked up from reference TRBV29-1 and TRBJ2-5): SAVISQKPSRDICQRGTSLTIQCQVDSQVTMMFWYRQQPGQSLTLIATANQGSEATYESGFVIDKFPISRPNLTFSTLTVSNMSPEDSSIYLCSVEEGAVQETQYFGPGTRLLVL.

This clonotype showed up just a few times. The gene calls are TRBV12-3 or TRBV12-4 and TRBJ2-7; either TRBD1 or TRBD2 may fit D (5 bases each). Trimming pared 6 bases from V and 6 bases from J, leaving 12 bases between. The CDR3 runs to 12 residues. CDR3 DNA: TGTGCCAGCAGCCTAGTGGGGGTCGAGCAGTACTTC. Protein sequence: CASSLVGVEQYF.

This clonotype was seen repeatedly, ten times or more. V and J are TRBV7-8 and TRBJ1-1; unclear D gene. This CDR3 contains 14 residues. Germline CDR1 SGHVS, CDR2 FQNEAQ. Trimming cost V 1 base and J 2 bases, with 8 bases left between them. The CDR3 reads CASSLGLQNTEAFF. The CDR3 DNA reads as TGTGCCAGCAGCTTAGGACTCCAAAACACTGAAGCTTTCTTT.

This clonotype was detected many times. The chain has TRBV9 and TRBJ1-2, with 9 bases matching TRBD1. CDR1 SGDLS and CDR2 YYNGEE come from the germline V gene. This CDR3 comprises 15 residues. The V and J ends lost 0 bases and 4 bases, in that order; junction bases with no gene match: 4. The CDR3 DNA reads as TGTGCCAGCAGCGTAGCCGGGACAGGGTCCTATGGCTACACCTTC. This translates into CASSVAGTGSYGYTF.

This clonotype has just a few counts. The genes are TRBV19 and TRBJ1-3, with TRBD1 as a possible D gene (6 bases). CDR1 and CDR2 (germline): LNHDA, SQIVND (reference sequence). Trimming removed 6 bases at V and 0 bases at J, with 12 bases between. The CDR3 runs to 15 residues. The CDR3, as DNA: TGTGCCAGTAGCGCGACAGGTCGCTCTGGAAACACCATATATTTT. Protein sequence: CASSATGRSGNTIYF.